This TCR beta chain was documented in a study of shared clonotypes between healthy human individuals. The V gene's germline CDR1 is DFQATT and CDR2 SNEGSKA (reference sequence). The CDR3 is 11 amino acids. Trimming removed 3 bases from V and 5 bases from J, with 5 bases in between. Adult Caucasians living in Nashville, Tennessee made up all of the donors. A note on this clone: Its antigen is still unknown.

General study points: With several donors compared, approximately 5.5% of naive CD4 clonotypes were shared. Non-shared clonotypes had lower generation probabilities than clonotypes shared by all four sorted-subset donors.

Per sorted-subset replicate PCR, input was around 220 ng DNA, representing some 30,000 T cell genomes. Some clones are missing from TCRdb's copy, which holds only in-frame ones; the method was immunoSEQ multiplex PCR. The sample has about 2 million clones; roughly 94% are singletons. This TCR was sampled from a man aged 18 to 30 in good health. The chain couples TRBV20-1 to TRBJ2-1; D gene uncertain. Sequencing was carried out using naive CD4+ T cells sorted from blood. Subset in this sample: CD45RA+ positively selected. The CDR3 reads CSASMDNEQFF. CDR3 nucleotide sequence: TGCAGTGCTAGCATGGACAATGAGCAGTTCTTC.